This T cell receptor (beta chain) originates from a study of technical replicates of blood from a few donors. TCRdb keeps only in-frame clones here, not all; method: immunoSEQ multiplex PCR. Found here are 75,000 to 100,000 clones, approximately 96% of them singletons; the top ten hold roughly 0.35%. This clone showed up just once. The receptor's source is a human donor in good health. Sequences were obtained from T cells isolated from PBMCs.

CDR3 bases: TGCGCCAGCAGCCAAGCCGACGGGACAGGGGGCATCTATGGCTACACCTTC. Its protein is CASSQADGTGGIYGYTF. The chain couples TRBV4-1 to TRBJ1-2; TRBD1 agrees at 12 bases. Looked up from germline, CDR1 is MGHRA and CDR2 is YSYEKL. This CDR3 spans 17 amino acids. With V trimmed by 1 base and J by 4 bases, 7 bases remained unmatched.